The next 25 T cell receptor beta chains were all read from a single sample in a study of identifying expanded T cells in peripheral blood. Generated by immunoSEQ multiplex PCR, the TCRdb table keeps only in-frame clones and is missing some. The sample yields around 100,000 clones, 80% to 90% seen once. Sequencing input: blood. These receptors all stem from a person aged 18 to 69 in good health.

This clone appeared a few times. Other DNA sequences from this sample encode an identical CDR3 as well. The V call is TRBV4-3, the J call TRBJ2-1; no firm D call. The CDR3 consists of 14 residues. The V end was cut by 4 bases, the J end by 4 bases, with 11 bases between. Germline CDR1 and CDR2: LGHNA and YSLEER. In DNA, the CDR3 is TGCGCCAGCAGCCCGTGGACCAGTTACAATGAGCAGTTCTTC. Amino acid sequence: CASSPWTSYNEQFF.

This clone was detected a few times. The chain employs TRBV7-9 and TRBJ1-6; D might be TRBD1 (5 bases). Trimming stripped 5 bases from V and 6 bases from J, with 17 bases between. The CDR3 length is 16 residues. CDR1 and CDR2 (germline): SEHNR, FQNEAQ (reference sequence). The CDR3: CASSLSPGPLNSPLHF. The CDR3 coding sequence is TGTGCCAGCAGCCTAAGCCCGGGACCGCTTAATTCACCCCTCCACTTT.

The table lists this clone with a count of one. The chain joins TRBV19 to TRBJ1-4; 8 bases line up with TRBD1. The CDR3 totals 15 residues. The V gene end was trimmed by 7 bases and the J gene end by 8 bases; junction bases not matched to a gene: 12. Germline CDR1 and CDR2: LNHDA and SQIVND (reference sequence). The CDR3 bases are TGTGCCAGTACCCCCCGGACAGGGAGAACCGAAAAACTGTTTTTT. This codes for CASTPRTGRTEKLFF.

The V and J genes are TRBV6-6 and TRBJ2-5; TRBD1 might be the D (7 bases). This CDR3 comprises 15 residues. CDR1 and CDR2 from the germline V gene are MNHNY and SVGAGI (reference sequence). V lost 4 bases, J lost 1 base, and 13 bases lay in between. CDR3 loop: CASSSEGAGQETQYF. DNA for the CDR3: TGTGCCAGCAGTTCGGAGGGGGCGGGCCAAGAGACCCAGTACTTC.

This chain links TRBV7-3 with TRBJ2-7; TRBD1 aligns across 11 bases. The germline gives CDR1 SGHTA, CDR2 FQGTGA. V lost 3 bases and J lost 2; bases outside the gene matches: 0. CDR3 length: 14 residues. The CDR3 reads CASSLGQGAYEQYF. The DNA for the CDR3 is TGTGCCAGCAGCTTGGGACAGGGGGCCTACGAGCAGTACTTC.

This clone appeared a few times. This CDR3 is also generated by other DNA sequences in the sample. The genes are TRBV6-6 and TRBJ1-5, with D possibly being TRBD1 (5 bases). The germline CDR1 and CDR2 sequences are MNHNY and SVGAGI (reference sequence). The CDR3 spans 15 residues. The V gene lost 3 bases and the J gene lost 1 base, with 10 bases spanning the gap. The CDR3: CASSYPGRSNQPQHF. The CDR3 DNA reads as TGTGCCAGCAGTTATCCGGGACGGAGCAATCAGCCCCAGCATTTT.

The rearrangement links TRBV7-9 to TRBJ1-1, with D possibly matching TRBD1 (5 bases). The CDR3 runs 14 residues. Trimming removed 3 bases at V and 1 base at J, with 9 bases between. Germline assignment: CDR1 SEHNR and CDR2 FQNEAQ (reference sequence). The CDR3 nucleotides are TGTGCCAGCAGCTTCCAGGGTCGGAACACTGAAGCTTTCTTT. It is translated as CASSFQGRNTEAFF.

V is TRBV4-1 and J is TRBJ1-5; the D gene is possibly TRBD1 (6 bases). This CDR3 has 16 amino acids. The V gene lost 2 bases and the J gene lost 0 bases, with 11 bases spanning the gap. CDR1 is MGHRA and CDR2 is YSYEKL in the germline V gene. The CDR3 is CASSQPTGNSNQPQHF. Written as DNA, the CDR3 is TGCGCCAGCAGCCAACCCACAGGGAATAGCAATCAGCCCCAGCATTTT.

V is TRBV4-2 and J is TRBJ1-1; tentative D call: TRBD1 (5 bases). The V end lost 0 bases, the J end lost 4 bases, and 9 bases lay between the germline ends. Germline V gene lookup returns CDR1 LGHNA and CDR2 YNFKEQ. The CDR3 consists of 14 residues. This CDR3 is CASSQDRAPTEAFF. The DNA for the CDR3 is TGTGCCAGCAGCCAAGACAGGGCGCCCACTGAAGCTTTCTTT.

V gene TRBV5-6 combines with J gene TRBJ2-1, with a possible D match to TRBD2 (6 bases). This CDR3 region has 16 residues. V was shortened by 3 bases and J by 7 bases, with 20 bases between the two germline ends. Germline V gives CDR1 SGHDT, CDR2 YYEEEE. This CDR3 reads CASSSGTFPDFNEQFF. The CDR3 DNA reads TGTGCCAGCAGCTCGGGGACTTTCCCCGATTTTAATGAGCAGTTCTTC.

The chain couples TRBV6-5 to TRBJ1-2; D gene uncertain. The CDR3 is 13 amino acids. V was clipped by 6 bases and J by 2 bases, with 10 bases between them. CDR1 is MNHEY, CDR2 SVGAGI, per germline. The CDR3 DNA reads as TGTGCCAGCAGCCGGGGATCCAACTATGGCTACACCTTC. It yields the protein CASSRGSNYGYTF.

The chain carries TRBV7-9 and TRBJ1-3; the D gene is possibly TRBD1 (6 bases). CDR3 length: 15 amino acids. Germline V CDR1 and CDR2: SEHNR, FQNEAQ (reference sequence). Trimming took 5 bases from V and 0 from J, leaving 11 bases between them. The CDR3 coding sequence is TGTGCCAGCAGCCTTGACAGGACCTCTGGAAACACCATATATTTT. Translating it yields CASSLDRTSGNTIYF.

The CDR3 region is CASSERGRDTEAFF. Here the CDR3 DNA reads TGTGCCAGCAGTGAAAGGGGTAGGGACACTGAAGCTTTCTTT. The chain has TRBV6-1 and TRBJ1-1, with D possibly being TRBD1 (5 bases). The CDR3 is made up of 14 amino acids. V was clipped by 2 bases and J by 3 bases, with 10 bases between them. Germline CDR1 reads MNHNS; CDR2 reads SASEGT.

CDR3 bases: TGTGCCAGCGGGAAGGGCAGGGGTAGCAATCAGCCCCAGCATTTT. Translating gives CASGKGRGSNQPQHF. The chain uses TRBV2 and TRBJ1-5; tentatively, D is TRBD1 (6 bases). There are 15 residues in the CDR3. V lost 8 bases and J 0 bases, leaving 14 bases between the germline ends. Germline V gene data show CDR1 as SNHLY and CDR2 as FYNNEI.

CDR3: CAISEGAGGRTEQFF. In DNA, the CDR3 is TGTGCCATCAGTGAGGGAGCGGGGGGCCGGACTGAGCAGTTCTTC. This chain links TRBV10-3 with TRBJ2-1; 9 nucleotides line up with TRBD2. CDR1 is ENHRY and CDR2 is SYGVKD in the germline V gene. Unmatched junction bases numbered 8, after V lost 2 bases and J lost 9 bases. The CDR3 is 15 amino acids.

The CDR3 coding sequence is TGTGCCACCAGCAGAGGGGGAAAGGATAGCAATCAGCCCCAGCATTTT. This codes for CATSRGGKDSNQPQHF. The chain uses TRBV15 and TRBJ1-5; no clear D. The V gene lost 1 base and the J gene lost 0 bases, with 10 bases spanning the gap. CDR1 and CDR2 from the germline V gene are LNHNV and YYDKDF (reference sequence). This CDR3 has 16 residues.

V and J are TRBV19 and TRBJ1-4; D gene unclear. V was cut by 3 bases and J by 8 bases, with 13 bases left in between. The CDR3 runs 14 residues. The V gene's germline CDR1 is LNHDA and CDR2 SQIVND (reference sequence). The DNA for the CDR3 is TGTGCCAGTAGTATCGGAGGGATAGGGGAAAAACTGTTTTTT. Protein: CASSIGGIGEKLFF.

This chain uses TRBV15 with TRBJ2-1; tentatively, D is TRBD1 or TRBD2 (5 bases each). Germline V gives CDR1 LNHNV, CDR2 YYDKDF (reference sequence). V lost 8 bases, J lost 4 bases, and 9 bases lay in between. The CDR3 is made up of 12 amino acids. This CDR3 reads CATGTAYNEQFF. The CDR3 DNA sequence: TGTGCCACCGGGACGGCATACAATGAGCAGTTCTTC.

This clone was detected a few times. The CDR3 sequence is CASTRTVNYGYTF. In DNA form, the CDR3 reads TGTGCCAGTACCCGGACAGTTAACTATGGCTACACCTTC. The chain uses TRBV19 and TRBJ1-2, with D possibly being TRBD1 (6 bases). The germline gives CDR1 LNHDA, CDR2 SQIVND (reference sequence). The CDR3 sequence is 13 residues long. Trimming stripped 7 bases from V and 1 base from J, with 10 bases between.

This rearrangement joins TRBV6-6 to TRBJ2-3, with TRBD1 matching over 8 bases. The junction had 5 bases not matched to a gene; V was cut back by 7 bases and J by 5 bases. CDR1 and CDR2 from the germline V gene are MNHNY and SVGAGI (reference sequence). The CDR3 runs 13 residues. CDR3 sequence: CASTSTGVDTQYF. The CDR3 nucleotides are TGTGCCAGCACATCGACAGGGGTAGATACGCAGTATTTT.

The gene calls are TRBV6-1 and TRBJ2-3; D is unresolved. The CDR3 has 17 amino acids. V lost 1 base to trimming and J lost 3 bases, with 17 bases between them. CDR1 and CDR2 (germline): MNHNS, SASEGT. The CDR3 is CASSEGPQGPRTDTQYF. The CDR3 nucleotides are TGTGCCAGCAGTGAAGGCCCTCAAGGGCCGAGGACAGATACGCAGTATTTT.

The chain carries TRBV19 and TRBJ1-1, with D uncertain. Trimming cost V 1 base and J 0 bases, with 12 bases left between them. Germline assignment: CDR1 LNHDA and CDR2 SQIVND (reference sequence). The CDR3 is 16 residues long. The CDR3 here is CASSIGGRSVNTEAFF. Here the CDR3 DNA reads TGTGCCAGTAGTATAGGAGGGCGGTCCGTGAACACTGAAGCTTTCTTT.

V is TRBV5-1 and J is TRBJ2-5, with D maybe TRBD2 (5 bases). Germline V gene data show CDR1 as SGHRS and CDR2 as YFSETQ. Deletions cut 0 bases from V and 1 base from J, with 10 bases between. The CDR3 is 15 residues long. The chain's CDR3 is CASSLGGLRQETQYF. CDR3 in DNA: TGCGCCAGCAGCTTGGGCGGGTTACGCCAAGAGACCCAGTACTTC.

The chain has TRBV2 and TRBJ1-3; the D gene is possibly TRBD1 (6 bases). Germline assignment: CDR1 SNHLY and CDR2 FYNNEI. V was pared by 3 bases and J by 0 bases, with 6 bases between. The CDR3 consists of 14 residues. As DNA, the CDR3 is TGTGCCAGCAGTGACAGGGGCTCTGGAAACACCATATATTTT. It yields the protein CASSDRGSGNTIYF.

The chain uses TRBV5-1 and TRBJ2-5; the D is unclear. The CDR3 consists of 13 residues. V dropped 0 bases and J dropped 4 bases, with 7 bases sitting between them. Germline CDR1 SGHRS, CDR2 YFSETQ. The CDR3 loop is CASSLGSGETQYF. The CDR3 region has the DNA TGCGCCAGCAGCTTGGGGAGTGGAGAGACCCAGTACTTC.